This T cell receptor beta chain was sequenced for a study of cytomegalovirus exposure and HLA in healthy donors. Study-wide context: From about 179 million T cells, an earlier analysis saw some 120 million unique TCR beta sequences.

This clone has only a few counts. As yet, its antigen is unknown. Study-level findings and limits: A list of 150 to 200 TCR beta chains associated with cytomegalovirus was given. In a later analysis, at a false discovery rate of 0.05, about 17,000 TCR beta sequences matched HLA alleles.

The CDR3 length is 17 residues. Deletions cut 0 bases from V and 9 bases from J, with 20 bases between. CDR1 is KGHSH and CDR2 is LQKENI in the germline V gene. PCR was performed using 60 Vbeta and 13 Jbeta primers. Per the study methods: In a later analysis, some 11 million of about 80 million unique beta chains occurred in at least two donors. Clones were sequenced by immunoSEQ multiplex PCR, and TCRdb holds only the in-frame ones, with some missing. The DNA was the basis for D and trimming; V, J and clone size are from that table. The sample has roughly 77,000 clones; roughly a tenth are singletons.

The sample taken for sequencing was PBMCs. This chain connects TRBV18 to TRBJ1-4, with D possibly TRBD1 on 6 matching bases. The receptor comes from a man in his fifties or sixties in good health and CMV-seropositive. The CDR3 nucleotides are TGTGCCAGCTCACCACCGTGGTTGGCGGGGGCGGATCAAAAACTGTTTTTT. It codes for CASSPPWLAGADQKLFF. The full variable domain, in which reference TRBV18 and TRBJ1-4 provide the parts outside the CDR3, is NAGVMQNPRHLVRRRGQEARLRCSPMKGHSHVYWYRQLPEEGLKFMVYLQKENIIDESGMPKERFSAEFPKEGPSILRIQQVVRGDSAAYFCASSPPWLAGADQKLFFGSGTQLSVL.